This passage covers 22 T cell receptor beta chains from one sample sequenced in a study of blood T cells in healthy people across ages. Sample-barcoded 5' priming and a J-beta primer mix drove a second PCR of roughly 6 to 12 cycles. TCRdb redid the calling of the 5' RACE reads with MiXCR, one entry per CDR3 protein. The table lists roughly 650,000 distinct CDR3 sequences, roughly 32% of them singletons. Input material: blood. Every receptor here comes from a woman of 80 years or more in good health.

This clonotype was counted a few times. The chain combines TRBV30 with TRBJ2-3; the match to TRBD1 covers 7 bases. This CDR3 has 15 residues. With 6 bases clipped from V and 0 bases from J, the junction kept 9 bases outside the gene matches. Germline V gene data show CDR1 as GTSNPN and CDR2 as SVGIG (reference sequence). The CDR3 DNA reads as TGTGCCTGCCGAACAGGGGAAAGGAGCACAGATACGCAGTATTTT. Protein product: CACRTGERSTDTQYF. Based on the CDR3 plus reference TRBV30 and TRBJ2-3, the full variable domain is SQTIHQWPATLVQPVGSPLSLECTVEGTSNPNLYWYRQAAGRGLQLLFYSVGIGQISSEVPQNLSASRPQDRQFILSSKKLLLSDSGFYLCACRTGERSTDTQYFGPGTRLTVL.

The gene calls are TRBV25-1 and TRBJ1-1, with 8 nucleotides matching TRBD1. CDR1 MGHDK and CDR2 SYGVNS come from the germline V gene. V trimming: 6 bases; J trimming: 1 base; junction bases outside the gene matches: 7. There are 15 residues in the CDR3. CDR3 sequence: CASSNTGQGNTEAFF. The DNA of the CDR3 is TGTGCCAGCAGCAATACAGGACAGGGGAACACTGAAGCTTTCTTT.

On this clonotype itself: Just one base apart from a much larger clone, this may be a read error. The chain joins TRBV2 to TRBJ2-5; 7 bases map to TRBD1. The J call may be mistaken, given a closer DNA end match to TRBJ2-7. The CDR3 sequence is 14 residues long. Germline CDR1 reads SNHLY; CDR2 reads FYNNEI. CDR3 residues: CASSLQGLPCEQYF. The CDR3 nucleotides read TGTGCCAGCAGTCTACAGGGGTTACCCTGCGAGCAGTACTTC.

This clonotype showed up many times. This chain joins TRBV18 and TRBJ1-5, with TRBD1 matching over 7 bases. Germline V gene sequence: CDR1 KGHSH, CDR2 LQKENI. The CDR3 has 13 residues. Losses at the gene ends were 4 bases for V and 6 bases for J; bases not matched to a gene: 3. CDR3 DNA: TGTGCCAGCTCACTCGAGGGGGCTCAGCCCCAGCATTTT. Translation: CASSLEGAQPQHF.

This clonotype was seen at least ten times. The rearrangement uses TRBV7-6 and TRBJ1-6; D not resolved. The germline V gene has CDR1 SGHVS and CDR2 FNYEAQ. The CDR3 extends over 14 amino acids. Trimming cost V 4 bases and J 7 bases, with 11 bases left between them. This CDR3 is CASSSGVRNSPLHF. CDR3 sequence (DNA): TGTGCCAGCAGCTCCGGTGTTCGGAATTCACCCCTCCACTTT.

About this clonotype itself: A read error may be the cause here, since a much bigger clone is one base away. It is unclear where the CDR3 begins or ends on the DNA, so no DNA is shown, and the CDR3 is as TCRdb lists it. The rearrangement links TRBV29-1 to TRBJ2-6; the tabulated D call, TRBD1, remains unverified against the DNA. Germline CDR1 SQVTM, CDR2 ANQGSEA. A total of 14 residues make up the CDR3, ends included. CDR3 region: CSVGSGTGANVRTF.

The chain is built from TRBV7-2 and TRBJ1-5; D ambiguous. V was trimmed by 3 bases and J by 7 bases, leaving 10 bases between them. The V gene's germline CDR1 is SGHTA and CDR2 FQGNSA. CDR3 length: 13 amino acids. In DNA form, the CDR3 reads TGTGCCAGCAGCTTCGGGGAGGGCCAGCCCCAGCATTTT. Its translation: CASSFGEGQPQHF.

This clonotype has a count of ten or more. CDR3 loop: CASSSIGRPYEQYF. The CDR3 DNA reads TGTGCCAGCAGCTCAATAGGGAGGCCCTACGAGCAGTACTTC. The rearrangement joins TRBV7-9 to TRBJ2-7; weak D call: TRBD2 (6 bases). This CDR3 is 14 amino acids long. Germline CDR1 and CDR2: SEHNR and FQNEAQ (reference sequence). The V end was cut by 4 bases, the J end by 2 bases, with 12 bases between.

This clonotype is a singleton in its sample. The rearrangement uses TRBV4-3 and TRBJ2-6, with D tentatively TRBD1 (5 bases). Deletions cut 1 base from V and 0 bases from J, with 13 bases between. The CDR3 length is 18 residues. The germline gives CDR1 LGHNA, CDR2 YSLEER. CDR3 loop: CASSQASGQISGANVLTF. The CDR3 region has the DNA TGCGCCAGCAGCCAAGCTTCAGGGCAAATCTCTGGGGCCAACGTCCTGACTTTC.

This clonotype was recorded many times. The rearrangement joins TRBV5-1 to TRBJ2-1; D is unclear. The CDR3 is 16 amino acids. Germline lookup yields CDR1 SGHRS and CDR2 YFSETQ. V lost 0 bases and J lost 7, with 17 bases in between. The CDR3 here is CASSLVQASRSNEQFF. For the CDR3, the DNA is TGCGCCAGCAGCTTGGTACAAGCCTCTCGTTCGAATGAGCAGTTCTTC. The full variable domain, rest sourced from reference TRBV5-1 and TRBJ2-1, is KAGVTQTPRYLIKTRGQQVTLSCSPISGHRSVSWYQQTPGQGLQFLFEYFSETQRNKGNFPGRFSGRQFSNSRSEMNVSTLELGDSALYLCASSLVQASRSNEQFFGPGTRLTVL.

The sample holds a few counts of this clonotype. The chain has TRBV10-2 and TRBJ2-3; 13 positions match TRBD2. V lost 8 bases and J lost 1; bases outside the gene matches: 12. This CDR3 is built from 18 residues. CDR1 is WSHSY, CDR2 SAAADI, per germline. The chain's CDR3 is CASGLAGEAELGTDTQYF. The CDR3 DNA follows: TGCGCCAGCGGACTAGCGGGAGAGGCTGAGCTGGGCACAGATACGCAGTATTTT.

This clonotype came up many times. The chain combines TRBV29-1 with TRBJ2-5; TRBD1 is a possible D gene (5 bases). The ends were cut back, 0 bases at V and 3 bases at J, with 8 bases in the middle. Germline V CDR1 and CDR2: SQVTM, ANQGSEA. The CDR3 is made up of 13 amino acids. The CDR3 here is CSVEEGLEETQYF. The CDR3 DNA reads TGCAGCGTTGAAGAGGGGCTGGAAGAGACCCAGTACTTC.

This clonotype was seen a handful of times. This could be a read error, since a much larger clone is one nucleotide away. The rearrangement links TRBV7-9 to TRBJ2-4; D is uncertain. CDR1 is SEHNR and CDR2 is FQNEAQ in the germline V gene (reference sequence). This CDR3 has 15 amino acids. CDR3 in amino acids: CSSSPTGHQKNIQYF. The CDR3 DNA sequence: TGTTCCAGCAGCCCCACGGGTCATCAGAAAAACATTCAGTACTTC. Drawing the rest from reference TRBV7-9 and TRBJ2-4, the complete variable domain is DTGVSQNPRHKITKRGQNVTFRCDPISEHNRLYWYRQTLGQGPEFLTYFQNEAQLEKSRLLSDRFSAERPKGSFSTLEIQRTEQGDSAMYLCSSSPTGHQKNIQYFGAGTRLSVL.

This chain joins TRBV4-2 and TRBJ1-2; 7 nucleotides match TRBD1. The CDR3 covers 15 residues. The germline V gene has CDR1 LGHNA and CDR2 YNFKEQ. V was clipped by 3 bases and J by 8 bases; unmatched bases: 12. CDR3 coding DNA: TGTGCCAGCAGCCAGGATTCCGGGACAGCTCTCGGCTACACCTTC. This translates into CASSQDSGTALGYTF.

This clonotype was recorded a few times. The chain uses TRBV4-1 and TRBJ1-6; 7 bases are a match to TRBD1. Germline V gene data show CDR1 as MGHRA and CDR2 as YSYEKL. Losses at the gene ends were 1 base for V and 6 bases for J; bases not matched to a gene: 6. The CDR3 has 16 residues. The CDR3 spells CASSQVQGQPNSPLHF. In DNA form, the CDR3 reads TGCGCCAGCAGCCAAGTTCAGGGACAGCCTAATTCACCCCTCCACTTT.

The chain links TRBV2 to TRBJ2-2, with D tentatively TRBD2 (5 bases). The length of the CDR3 is 16 residues. Trimming left V 5 bases short and J 1 base short, with 14 bases between. The germline V gene has CDR1 SNHLY and CDR2 FYNNEI. The CDR3 protein is CASSPDWRLNTGELFF. In DNA form, the CDR3 reads TGTGCCAGCAGTCCGGACTGGCGGTTGAACACCGGGGAGCTGTTTTTT. The full variable domain, rest sourced from reference TRBV2 and TRBJ2-2, is EPEVTQTPSHQVTQMGQEVILRCVPISNHLYFYWYRQILGQKVEFLVSFYNNEISEKSEIFDDQFSVERPDGSNFTLKIRSTKLEDSAMYFCASSPDWRLNTGELFFGEGSRLTVL.

The count of this clonotype is one. The rearrangement joins TRBV11-2 to TRBJ1-1; D not certain. The CDR3 sequence is 14 residues long. Per the germline V gene, CDR1 is SGHAT and CDR2 is FQNNGV. V was clipped by 2 bases and J by 7 bases, with 14 bases between them. CDR3 residues: CASSLRVGSNEAFF. In nucleotides, the CDR3 is TGTGCCAGCAGCTTAAGAGTTGGGTCGAATGAAGCTTTCTTT.

The chain links TRBV28 to TRBJ2-7; no firm D call. The tail of the sequence fits TRBJ2-5 better, so the J call may be wrong. This CDR3 is built from 13 residues. Germline V gene data show CDR1 as MDHEN and CDR2 as SYDVKM. CDR3 nucleotides: TGTGCCAGCTGCCTTGTACGGCACCGGACCCAGTACTTC. It specifies CASCLVRHRTQYF.

The chain links TRBV28 to TRBJ1-5, with D uncertain. Per the germline V gene, CDR1 is MDHEN and CDR2 is SYDVKM. The CDR3 has 16 residues. Trimming removed 6 bases from V and 0 bases from J, with 15 bases in between. This CDR3 reads CASSLVSGYSNQPQHF. The CDR3 bases are TGTGCCAGCAGCCTAGTGTCCGGCTATAGCAATCAGCCCCAGCATTTT.

The rearrangement uses TRBV2 and TRBJ2-1; 12 positions match TRBD2. Germline loops: CDR1 SNHLY, CDR2 FYNNEI. Trimming cost V 2 bases and J 7 bases; bases outside gene matches: 6. The CDR3 is made up of 16 amino acids. The CDR3 spells CASSEYRLAGGNEQFF. DNA for the CDR3: TGTGCCAGCAGTGAATATAGGCTAGCGGGAGGGAATGAGCAGTTCTTC. The variable domain in full, with the rest retrieved from reference TRBV2 and TRBJ2-1, is EPEVTQTPSHQVTQMGQEVILRCVPISNHLYFYWYRQILGQKVEFLVSFYNNEISEKSEIFDDQFSVERPDGSNFTLKIRSTKLEDSAMYFCASSEYRLAGGNEQFFGPGTRLTVL.

This clonotype showed up many times. V is TRBV20-1 and J is TRBJ1-1; D may be TRBD1 (5 bases). V was trimmed by 1 base and J by 1 base, leaving 7 bases between them. Germline CDR1 reads DFQATT; CDR2 reads SNEGSKA (reference sequence). The CDR3 length is 13 residues. The CDR3 loop is CSARGRANTEAFF. DNA for the CDR3: TGCAGTGCTAGAGGCAGGGCGAACACTGAAGCTTTCTTT.

This clonotype has a count of ten or more. The chain is built from TRBV11-2 and TRBJ2-1; TRBD1 matches at 7 bases. The ends lost 0 bases at V and 9 bases at J; junction bases unmatched: 5. This CDR3 comprises 14 residues. The V gene's germline CDR1 is SGHAT and CDR2 FQNNGV. The CDR3 spells CASSLDLDRAEQFF. The CDR3 DNA follows: TGTGCCAGCAGCTTAGATCTTGACAGGGCTGAGCAGTTCTTC. The entire variable domain, with the rest obtained from reference TRBV11-2 and TRBJ2-1, is as follows: EAGVAQSPRYKIIEKRQSVAFWCNPISGHATLYWYQQILGQGPKLLIQFQNNGVVDDSQLPKDRFSAERLKGVDSTLKIQPAKLEDSAVYLCASSLDLDRAEQFFGPGTRLTVL.